This T cell receptor beta chain was recorded in a study of cytomegalovirus exposure and HLA in healthy donors. Across the whole study: A subsequent analysis reported that the roughly 120 validation repertoires were produced on the same platform that had also been used for the 666 first-cohort repertoires.

The donors were part of the validation cohort, which consisted of 120 subjects and was separate from the first cohort of 666 subjects. As for this clone: The target antigen is unknown.

Study results and caveats: Rare sequences made up most TCRs, while some public TCRs were found in many donors. Cytomegalovirus association was assigned to about 150 TCR beta chains.

Sequenced by immunoSEQ multiplex PCR; TCRdb stores in-frame clones only, minus some. This table holds under 250,000 clones, around four fifths found once. V was clipped by 5 bases and J by 10 bases, with 11 bases between them. The CDR3 has 11 amino acids. The germline CDR1 and CDR2 sequences are SEHNR and FQNEAQ (reference sequence). The sample comprised PBMCs. The chain links TRBV7-9 to TRBJ1-2; D perhaps matches TRBD1 (5 bases). This TCR derives from a woman aged 18 to 35 in good health and CMV-seronegative. CDR3 residues: CASSPKQVYTF. CDR3 nucleotide sequence: TGTGCCAGCAGCCCCAAACAGGTCTACACCTTC.